The T cell receptor beta chain under discussion was sequenced for a study of blood T cell repertoires in COVID-19. The CDR3 runs to 12 residues. Germline V gene data show CDR1 as SGHVS and CDR2 as FQNEAQ. The germline V and J ends were trimmed by 3 bases and 8 bases, with 10 bases remaining between them. Original data processing: Estimation of nucleated cell counts was performed using reference gene primer amplification. Clones were read by immunoSEQ multiplex PCR, and TCRdb kept only the in-frame ones, dropping some. V and J calls and clone size follow that table, whereas D and trimming were derived from the DNA. The sample yields some 150,000 clones, around 91% seen once.

The sequence came from a woman aged 18-29 years who had recovered from COVID-19. Specimen: PBMCs or T cells enriched from blood (not recorded which). The rearrangement joins TRBV7-8 to TRBJ1-1; tentative D call: TRBD1 (6 bases). CDR3: CASSFGTREAFF. CDR3 bases: TGTGCCAGCAGCTTCGGGACAAGGGAAGCTTTCTTT.